The clone carrying this T cell receptor beta chain was observed a single time. Only CD45RO-negative cells positively selected for CCR7 counted as naive CD8 cells, so terminally differentiated effector memory CD45RA+ cells were excluded. Donors comprised only Caucasian adults living in Nashville, Tennessee. Sequencing used immunoSEQ multiplex PCR; TCRdb keeps in-frame clones, though not all of them. This table has about 2.2 million clones, around 93% appearing once. V lost 6 bases, J lost 4 bases, and 10 bases lay in between. Germline assignment: CDR1 MNHNY and CDR2 SVGAGI (reference sequence). The CDR3 is made up of 13 amino acids. The sample belongs to a study of shared clonotypes between healthy human individuals.

The chain recombines TRBV6-6 with TRBJ2-1; D perhaps matches TRBD1 (6 bases). Material for sequencing was naive CD8+ T cells from PBMCs. The clonotype originates from a man between 18 and 29 years old in good health. Some clones in this sample may be carry-over from other donors' samples. CDR3 bases: TGTGCCAGCAGACCCAGGGGATACAATGAGCAGTTCTTC. This codes for CASRPRGYNEQFF.